These T cell receptor beta chains were read from a single sample in a study of shared clonotypes between healthy human individuals. TCRdb's copy holds only in-frame clones and misses some; the assay was immunoSEQ multiplex PCR. In the table there are around 600,000 clones, 97% of which are singletons. Sequenced sample: naive CD4+ T cells sorted from blood. These receptors were obtained from a woman aged 25-40 years in good health. Each CDR3 is given with its conserved first and last residue. A D gene is named only where the DNA matches it firmly. Clone size is stated in some rows and not others, as once, few, many or a class when expanded.

clone_size	j_call	v_call	d_call	cdr3_nt	cdr3_aa
.	TRBJ2-7	TRBV28	.	TGTGCCAGCAGTCTCAACAGGGAATGGTACTTC	CASSLNREWYF
.	TRBJ2-7	TRBV6-5	.	TGTGCCAGCAGCCCCAGGGAGGGGGGCTCCTACGAGCAGTACTTC	CASSPREGGSYEQYF
once	TRBJ1-2	TRBV28	TRBD1	TGTGCCAGCAGTTCCGGACAGGGGGAGGAGGGCTACACCTTC	CASSSGQGEEGYTF
.	TRBJ2-1	TRBV2	TRBD2	TGTTCTCAACACGGGAGGACCTACAATGAGCAGTTCTTC	CSQHGRTYNEQFF
.	TRBJ2-7	TRBV11-2	.	TGTGCCAGCAGCATATTAAGGAGCGAGCAGTACTTC	CASSILRSEQYF
.	TRBJ1-5	TRBV2	.	TGTGCCAGCAGTTTCGACAGGAACCCCCTTAGCAATCAGCCCCAGCATTTT	CASSFDRNPLSNQPQHF
.	TRBJ2-7	TRBV10-1	.	TGCGCCAGCAGCGGCTACGAGCAGTACTTC	CASSGYEQYF
.	TRBJ2-2	TRBV5-1	TRBD2	TGCGCCAGCAGATCCGGGACTAGCGGGGCGAACACCGGGGAGCTGTTTTTT	CASRSGTSGANTGELFF
.	TRBJ1-2	TRBV2	.	TGTGCCAGCAGTGCCGGGGGGGGATTGGACTATGGCTACACCTTC	CASSAGGGLDYGYTF
few	TRBJ1-2	TRBV6-1	.	TGTGCCAGCAGTGGGCATGACAGTCTTGACTATGGCTACACCTTC	CASSGHDSLDYGYTF
.	TRBJ2-7	TRBV14	TRBD1	TGTGCCAGCAGGGGACAGGGTTACAACGAGCAGTACTTC	CASRGQGYNEQYF
.	TRBJ1-5	TRBV5-8	.	TGTGCCAGCAGCTGGTCGTTGGGGAACGGGAATCAGCCCCAGCATTTT	CASSWSLGNGNQPQHF
.	TRBJ1-1	TRBV5-1	.	TGCGCCAGCAGCTTGGTTGGGGGAATGAACACTGAAGCTTTCTTT	CASSLVGGMNTEAFF
.	TRBJ1-4	TRBV19	.	TGTGCCAGTAGTCCGAGCCGCCGACGGACTGAAAATGAAAAACTGTTTTTT	CASSPSRRRTENEKLFF
.	TRBJ2-2	TRBV9	TRBD2	TGTGCCAGCAGCGTAGTGACTAGCGGGAGGACCGGGGAGCTGTTTTTT	CASSVVTSGRTGELFF
.	TRBJ2-5	TRBV6-1	TRBD2	TGTGCCAGCAGAGTTAGCGGGGGGGGATGGGAGACCCAGTACTTC	CASRVSGGGWETQYF
.	TRBJ1-5	TRBV7-3	.	TGTGCCAGCGTAGGGGGGCGCGGTGATCAGCCCCAGCATTTT	CASVGGRGDQPQHF
.	TRBJ2-2	TRBV10-3	.	TGTGCCATCAGTGAGTCGGCCAGGAACACCGGGGAGCTGTTTTTT	CAISESARNTGELFF
.	TRBJ2-7	TRBV18	TRBD2	TGTGCCAGCTCATCAGGACTAGCGGATTCCTACGAGCAGTACTTC	CASSSGLADSYEQYF
.	TRBJ1-1	TRBV19	.	TGTGCCAGTTCCCCCCCCGGGAGGAGGACCACTGAAGCTTTCTTT	CASSPPGRRTTEAFF
.	TRBJ1-1	TRBV19	.	TGTGCCAGTAGCAATAGAAGAGGGGCGGACACTGAAGCTTTCTTT	CASSNRRGADTEAFF
.	TRBJ1-2	TRBV23-1	.	TGCGCCAGCAGTCAATTCGGGGGGGGCAGCTTCTTCTATGGCTACACCTTC	CASSQFGGGSFFYGYTF
.	TRBJ2-1	TRBV5-4	.	TGTGCCAGCAGCCAAGATTGGTCCAGCATCGATGAGCAGTTCTTC	CASSQDWSSIDEQFF
.	TRBJ2-4	TRBV6-1	.	TGTGCCAGCAGGGAGGGGTTAATATACATTCAGTACTTC	CASREGLIYIQYF
.	TRBJ1-3	TRBV15	.	TGTGCCACCAGCAGAGATCGACGGGTCGTTAGAGGAAACACCATATATTTT	CATSRDRRVVRGNTIYF
.	TRBJ2-1	TRBV27	TRBD2	TGTGCCAGCAGTTTATCTAGACTAGCGGGGTACAATGAGCAGTTCTTC	CASSLSRLAGYNEQFF
.	TRBJ2-3	TRBV27	TRBD2	TGTGCCAGCAGTTTGGGTAGCGGGAGGGCCTCAGATACGCAGTATTTT	CASSLGSGRASDTQYF
.	TRBJ2-3	TRBV10-1	.	TGCGCCAGCAGTGAGTCGATGCTACGGGGTACGCAGTATTTT	CASSESMLRGTQYF
.	TRBJ1-5	TRBV30	.	TGTGCCTGGAGTGGCGGGAATCAGCCCCAGCATTTT	CAWSGGNQPQHF
.	TRBJ1-3	TRBV29-1	.	TGCAGCGTTAGGAGGCAGCACGGAAACACCATATATTTT	CSVRRQHGNTIYF
.	TRBJ2-5	TRBV28	.	.	CASILAGAETQYF
.	TRBJ2-5	TRBV4-1	.	TGCGCCAGCAGCCAACTAATCGCCTCGCTGGAGCAGTACTTC	CASSQLIASLEQYF
.	TRBJ2-1	TRBV28	.	TGTGCCAGCAGTTTAACAGGGCTTACGGATGAGCAGTTCTTC	CASSLTGLTDEQFF
.	TRBJ1-1	TRBV4-1	.	TGCGCCAGCAGCCGTACCCTCGGCCGGAACACTGAAGCTTTCTTT	CASSRTLGRNTEAFF
once	TRBJ1-1	TRBV29-1	.	TGCAGCGCGAGGGGGGGTCCTGAAGCTTTCTTT	CSARGGPEAFF
.	TRBJ1-2	TRBV2	.	TGTGCCAGCAGTGCCTATGAAGCTCGTGGCTACACCTTC	CASSAYEARGYTF
.	TRBJ2-7	TRBV5-1	.	TGCGCCAGCAGCTCGTATAGCGAGAACCCCTACGAGCAGTACTTC	CASSSYSENPYEQYF
.	TRBJ2-3	TRBV4-2	.	TGTGCCAGCAGCCAAGATAGTCGACGCACAGATACGCAGTATTTT	CASSQDSRRTDTQYF
.	TRBJ1-3	TRBV5-1	.	TGCGCCAGCAGCGCACAGCGACATACTGGAAACACCATATATTTT	CASSAQRHTGNTIYF
.	TRBJ2-1	TRBV7-9	TRBD2	TGTGCCAGCAGCTTAAGACTAGCGGGAGCCAATGAGCAGTTCTTC	CASSLRLAGANEQFF
.	TRBJ1-3	TRBV19	.	TGTGCCAGTAGGTCTCTTCAGGGAAACACCATATATTTT	CASRSLQGNTIYF
.	TRBJ1-5	TRBV19	.	TGTGCCACCGCCTGGGCTGCGCTAAGCAATCAGCCCCAGCATTTT	CATAWAALSNQPQHF
.	TRBJ1-3	TRBV28	TRBD1	TGTGCCAGCAGTGAGGGGACAGTAAACACCATATATTTT	CASSEGTVNTIYF
.	TRBJ2-7	TRBV25-1	.	TGTGCCAGCAGAACCTTATACGAGCAGTACTTC	CASRTLYEQYF
.	TRBJ2-1	TRBV6-5	.	TGTGCCAGCAGTTACAGTCAGGTATCCTACAATGAGCAGTTCTTC	CASSYSQVSYNEQFF
.	TRBJ2-6	TRBV28	TRBD1	TGTGCCAGCAGTTTGCCAGGGGGCGATGGTTCCTCTGGGGCCAACGTCCTGACTTTC	CASSLPGGDGSSGANVLTF
.	TRBJ2-7	TRBV2	.	TGTGCCAGCCAAGTGAATATAGAAGCCTCCGCGCAGTACTTC	CASQVNIEASAQYF